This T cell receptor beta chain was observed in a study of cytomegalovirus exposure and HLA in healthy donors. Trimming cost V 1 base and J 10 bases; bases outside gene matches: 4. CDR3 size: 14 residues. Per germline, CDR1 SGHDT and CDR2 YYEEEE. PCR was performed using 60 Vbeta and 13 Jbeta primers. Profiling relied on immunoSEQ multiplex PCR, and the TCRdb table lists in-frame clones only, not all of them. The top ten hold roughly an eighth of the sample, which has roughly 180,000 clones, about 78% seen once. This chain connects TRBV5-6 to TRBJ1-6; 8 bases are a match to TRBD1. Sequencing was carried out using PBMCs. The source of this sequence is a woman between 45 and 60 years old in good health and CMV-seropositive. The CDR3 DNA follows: TGTGCCAGCAGCTTGACCAGGGGGCTCTCACCCCTCCACTTT. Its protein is CASSLTRGLSPLHF.